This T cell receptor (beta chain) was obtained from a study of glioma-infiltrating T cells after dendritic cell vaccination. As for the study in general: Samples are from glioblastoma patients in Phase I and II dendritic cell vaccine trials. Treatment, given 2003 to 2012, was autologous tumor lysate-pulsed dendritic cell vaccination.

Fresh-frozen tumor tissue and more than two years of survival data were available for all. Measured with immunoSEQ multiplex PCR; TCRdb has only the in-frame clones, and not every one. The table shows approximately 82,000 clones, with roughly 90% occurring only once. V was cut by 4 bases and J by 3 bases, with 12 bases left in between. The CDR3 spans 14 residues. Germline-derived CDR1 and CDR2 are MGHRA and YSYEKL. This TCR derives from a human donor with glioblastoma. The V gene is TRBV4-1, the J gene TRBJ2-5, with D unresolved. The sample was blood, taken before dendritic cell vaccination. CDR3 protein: CASSPSLSEETQYF. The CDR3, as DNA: TGCGCCAGCAGCCCCTCCCTAAGTGAAGAGACCCAGTACTTC.